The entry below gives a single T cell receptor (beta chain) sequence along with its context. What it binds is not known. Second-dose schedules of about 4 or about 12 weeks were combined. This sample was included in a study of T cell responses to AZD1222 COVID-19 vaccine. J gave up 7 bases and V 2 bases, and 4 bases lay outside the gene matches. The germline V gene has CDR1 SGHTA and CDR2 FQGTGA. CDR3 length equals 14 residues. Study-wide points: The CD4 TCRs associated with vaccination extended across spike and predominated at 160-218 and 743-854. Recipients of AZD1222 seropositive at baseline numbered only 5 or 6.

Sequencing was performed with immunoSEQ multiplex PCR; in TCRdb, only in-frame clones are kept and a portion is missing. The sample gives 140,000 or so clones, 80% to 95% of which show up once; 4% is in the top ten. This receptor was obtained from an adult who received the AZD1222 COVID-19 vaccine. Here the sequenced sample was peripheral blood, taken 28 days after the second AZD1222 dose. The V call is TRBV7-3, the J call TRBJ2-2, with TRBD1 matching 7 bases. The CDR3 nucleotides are TGTGCCAGCAGCTTAGGGCAGGGGGTCGGGGAGCTGTTTTTT. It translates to CASSLGQGVGELFF.